The source of this T cell receptor beta chain is a study of blood T cells in healthy people across ages. The table lists this clonotype with a count of one. Its antigen is as yet unknown. Study-wide findings and caveats: CMV status of donors was unknown, possibly confounding expanded clonotype changes. A greater number of naive CD4+ cells and higher diversity distinguished long-lived donors from aged donors. The study found TCR beta diversity correlated strongly with naive T cell percentage.

The CDR3 sequence is 17 residues long. Germline CDR1 SGHTA, CDR2 FQGNSA. V gave up 3 bases and J gave up 8 bases; unmatched junction bases: 11. It was with a sample-barcoded 5' primer and a J-beta primer mix that a second PCR of about 7 to 12 cycles was run. Each cDNA molecule was tagged by a template-switch adaptor with 12 random nucleotides. One entry per CDR3 protein, called by TCRdb with MiXCR from the 5' RACE reads. The table shows about 1.8 million distinct CDR3 sequences, with about 50% occurring only once. The origin of this receptor is a woman in her thirties or forties in good health. The V gene is TRBV7-2, the J gene TRBJ2-1; 12 nucleotides agree with TRBD2. Sequences were obtained from blood. CDR3 residues: CASSFSLLAGGTHEQFF. CDR3 DNA: TGTGCCAGCAGCTTTTCACTTCTAGCGGGGGGGACCCATGAGCAGTTCTTC.